A selection of T cell receptor beta chains follows, all from one sample in a study of T cell repertoires and Cas9 in healthy adults. The repertoire was sequenced with immunoSEQ multiplex PCR; TCRdb's copy has only in-frame clones and lacks some. The sample contains 1,500 to 1,700 clones, 93% of which appear only once. Source material: SpCas9-reactive CD4+ effector T cells (CD137+, CD154-, CD25-, CD127+) from PBMCs; culture status not recorded. Receptors were obtained from a human donor in good health. The CDR3 runs from the conserved cysteine through the conserved F or W. D genes are given only for firm matches. Expanded clones are given a class, and other clones once, few, many or no size at all.

abundance: NA; j_gene: TRBJ1-2; v_gene: TRBV18; d_gene: NA; CDR3aa: CASSPGGLRDRTNYGYTF; CDR3nt: TGTGCCAGCTCCCCTGGGGGACTTCGGGACCGAACTAACTATGGCTACACCTTC
abundance: NA; j_gene: TRBJ1-1; v_gene: TRBV5-1; d_gene: NA; CDR3aa: CASSSQTPMNTEAFF; CDR3nt: TGCGCCAGCAGCTCTCAGACACCGATGAACACTGAAGCTTTCTTT
abundance: NA; j_gene: TRBJ2-5; v_gene: TRBV7-9; d_gene: TRBD2; CDR3aa: CASTSKGLADDF; CDR3nt: TGTGCCAGCACCAGCAAAGGACTAGCGGATGACTTC
abundance: NA; j_gene: TRBJ2-1; v_gene: TRBV2; d_gene: NA; CDR3aa: CASSELGLSNEQFF; CDR3nt: TGTGCCAGCAGTGAACTGGGGCTCTCTAATGAGCAGTTCTTC
abundance: NA; j_gene: TRBJ1-2; v_gene: TRBV4-3; d_gene: NA; CDR3aa: CASSQGPGVGYGYTF; CDR3nt: TGCGCCAGCAGCCAAGGGCCTGGGGTTGGATATGGCTACACCTTC
abundance: NA; j_gene: TRBJ2-1; v_gene: TRBV6-4; d_gene: TRBD2; CDR3aa: CASSKTSSHYNEQFF; CDR3nt: TGTGCCAGCAGTAAGACTAGCTCTCATTACAATGAGCAGTTCTTC
abundance: NA; j_gene: TRBJ2-7; v_gene: TRBV5-4; d_gene: NA; CDR3aa: CASSLYDYEQYF; CDR3nt: TGTGCCAGCAGCTTGTACGACTACGAGCAGTACTTC
abundance: once; j_gene: TRBJ2-2; v_gene: TRBV4-2; d_gene: TRBD1; CDR3aa: CASSLNRGQVNTGELFF; CDR3nt: TGTGCCAGCAGCCTAAATAGAGGACAGGTGAACACCGGGGAGCTGTTTTTT
abundance: NA; j_gene: TRBJ2-1; v_gene: TRBV29-1; d_gene: NA; CDR3aa: CSVYTGPSYNEQFF; CDR3nt: TGCAGCGTGTATACCGGGCCCTCCTACAATGAGCAGTTCTTC
abundance: NA; j_gene: TRBJ2-2; v_gene: TRBV5-4; d_gene: NA; CDR3aa: CASSQIGTTGELFF; CDR3nt: TGTGCCAGCAGCCAAATTGGAACTACCGGGGAGCTGTTTTTT
abundance: NA; j_gene: TRBJ2-5; v_gene: TRBV19; d_gene: TRBD1; CDR3aa: CASSRGQGSTQYF; CDR3nt: TGTGCCAGTAGTCGGGGACAGGGTAGCACCCAGTACTTC
abundance: NA; j_gene: TRBJ1-2; v_gene: TRBV7-3; d_gene: NA; CDR3aa: CASSFDGRGYTF; CDR3nt: TGTGCCAGCAGCTTCGATGGAAGAGGCTACACCTTC
abundance: NA; j_gene: TRBJ2-7; v_gene: TRBV5-1; d_gene: NA; CDR3aa: CASSNLGGTYEQYF; CDR3nt: TGCGCCAGCAGCAACCTAGGAGGTACCTACGAGCAGTACTTC
abundance: NA; j_gene: TRBJ2-3; v_gene: TRBV14; d_gene: NA; CDR3aa: CASSPNSGNRRDTQYF; CDR3nt: TGTGCCAGCAGCCCAAACTCCGGTAACAGGAGGGATACGCAGTATTTT
abundance: NA; j_gene: TRBJ2-5; v_gene: TRBV12-5; d_gene: NA; CDR3aa: CASGWYRNGVKETQYF; CDR3nt: TGTGCTAGTGGTTGGTACAGGAATGGGGTGAAAGAGACCCAGTACTTC
abundance: NA; j_gene: TRBJ2-3; v_gene: TRBV10-3; d_gene: TRBD2; CDR3aa: CAISETGSGVTDTQYF; CDR3nt: TGTGCCATCAGTGAGACCGGAAGCGGGGTCACAGATACGCAGTATTTT
abundance: NA; j_gene: TRBJ2-7; v_gene: TRBV4-3; d_gene: NA; CDR3aa: CASSQDYRANYEQYF; CDR3nt: TGCGCCAGCAGCCAAGATTACAGGGCGAACTACGAGCAGTACTTC
abundance: NA; j_gene: TRBJ2-1; v_gene: TRBV10-3; d_gene: NA; CDR3aa: CAISRETDLSNEQFF; CDR3nt: TGTGCCATCAGTCGTGAGACAGACCTCTCCAATGAGCAGTTCTTC
abundance: NA; j_gene: TRBJ2-3; v_gene: TRBV9; d_gene: TRBD2; CDR3aa: CASSDLADRLNTQYF; CDR3nt: TGTGCCAGCAGCGATCTAGCGGACCGGTTGAATACGCAGTATTTT
abundance: NA; j_gene: TRBJ2-5; v_gene: TRBV11-2; d_gene: TRBD1; CDR3aa: CASSPGTGVVKTQYF; CDR3nt: TGTGCCAGCAGCCCAGGGACAGGGGTGGTGAAGACCCAGTACTTC
abundance: NA; j_gene: TRBJ2-2; v_gene: TRBV10-3; d_gene: TRBD1; CDR3aa: CAISDSGTGGTGAKVGELFF; CDR3nt: TGTGCCATCAGTGACTCCGGGACAGGAGGGACTGGAGCGAAGGTCGGGGAGCTGTTTTTT
abundance: NA; j_gene: TRBJ1-2; v_gene: TRBV4-3; d_gene: NA; CDR3aa: CASSQDPGGPDYGYTF; CDR3nt: TGCGCCAGCAGCCAAGATCCGGGGGGCCCGGACTATGGCTACACCTTC
abundance: NA; j_gene: TRBJ1-1; v_gene: TRBV5-5; d_gene: TRBD1; CDR3aa: CASSETGTNTEAFF; CDR3nt: TGTGCCAGCAGCGAGACAGGGACGAACACTGAAGCTTTCTTT
abundance: once; j_gene: TRBJ1-4; v_gene: TRBV28; d_gene: NA; CDR3aa: CASSSPTGANEKLFF; CDR3nt: TGTGCCAGCAGTTCCCCCACCGGGGCTAATGAAAAACTGTTTTTT
abundance: NA; j_gene: TRBJ1-3; v_gene: TRBV7-2; d_gene: NA; CDR3aa: CASSHGGAISGNTIYF; CDR3nt: TGTGCCAGCAGCCATGGGGGGGCGATCTCTGGAAACACCATATATTTT
abundance: NA; j_gene: TRBJ2-7; v_gene: TRBV25-1; d_gene: NA; CDR3aa: CASSEPRDPGGPYEQYF; CDR3nt: TGTGCCAGCAGTGAACCCCGGGACCCTGGGGGGCCCTACGAGCAGTACTTC
abundance: NA; j_gene: TRBJ2-3; v_gene: TRBV9; d_gene: NA; CDR3aa: CASSATGEGADTQYF; CDR3nt: TGTGCCAGCAGCGCGACAGGGGAGGGGGCAGATACGCAGTATTTT
abundance: NA; j_gene: TRBJ2-6; v_gene: TRBV19; d_gene: NA; CDR3aa: CASSIASGSGANVLTF; CDR3nt: TGTGCCAGTAGTATAGCCTCAGGGAGTGGGGCCAACGTCCTGACTTTC
abundance: NA; j_gene: TRBJ2-5; v_gene: TRBV19; d_gene: NA; CDR3aa: CASGKTNLAETQYF; CDR3nt: TGTGCCAGTGGGAAGACAAATTTGGCAGAGACCCAGTACTTC
abundance: NA; j_gene: TRBJ2-1; v_gene: TRBV7-9; d_gene: NA; CDR3aa: CASSPLAGSSYNEQFF; CDR3nt: TGTGCCAGCAGCCCTCTGGCAGGGAGCTCCTACAATGAGCAGTTCTTC